This T cell receptor (beta chain) was identified in a study of CD8+CD57+ T cells in acquired aplastic anemia. In the study overall: The sorted CD4+ and CD8+ cells yielded an average around 3.4 ug of DNA.

On this clonotype itself: Its antigen remains unidentified.

TCR beta VDJ combinations and CDR3 sequences were profiled from genomic DNA. TCRdb independently ran MiXCR on the reads; one entry per CDR3 protein. The sample contains 150,000 to 200,000 distinct CDR3 sequences, 40% to 55% of which appear only once. The V gene's germline CDR1 is SGHAT and CDR2 FQNNGV. V was clipped by 5 bases and J by 4 bases; unmatched bases: 10. The length of the CDR3 is 15 residues. Study-wide points: Found in both controls and patients were around 29 CD8+ CDR3 sequences.

Patients included in sequencing had previously demonstrated CD8+CD57+ cell expansion by flow cytometry. The blood sampling took place in patients who had so far received no therapy. The sequence was obtained from a human donor with aplastic anemia. Sequenced material: sorted CD4+, CD8+, or CD8+CD57+ T cells (not recorded which) from PBMCs. The rearrangement links TRBV11-2 to TRBJ2-5; 7 bases are shared with TRBD2. CDR3 region: CASSQGSGGRETQYF. CDR3 nucleotides: TGTGCCAGCAGCCAAGGTTCGGGAGGCAGAGAGACCCAGTACTTC.